This T cell receptor (beta chain) is from a study of T cells in Graves' hyperthyroidism and ophthalmopathy. Findings of the study overall: For ophthalmopathy, model prediction preceded onset by a median approximately 6 months.

About this clonotype itself: What it binds is unknown.

Amplified TCR beta CDR3 regions came from RNA transcripts. The TCR CDR3 was amplified in a first-round RT-PCR using the HTBI primer set. Via MiXCR, TCRdb re-called the multiplex PCR reads, giving one row per CDR3 protein. The sample contains 27,000 or so distinct CDR3 sequences, less than 45% of which appear only once. No ophthalmopathy progression within 18 months constituted stable Graves' hyperthyroidism. Patients with uncontrolled infections, other autoimmune diseases, pregnancy or lactation were excluded. V lost 0 bases to trimming and J lost 3 bases; unmatched junction nucleotides: 3. Germline loops: CDR1 DFQATT, CDR2 SNEGSKA (reference sequence). This CDR3 is 14 amino acids long.

Sequenced input: blood. This sequence joins TRBV20-1 and TRBJ2-7, with 9 bases fitting TRBD2. The origin of this receptor is a woman aged 30 to 39 with Graves' hyperthyroidism. The CDR3 protein is CSARDLAGYYEQYF. The DNA of the CDR3 is TGCAGTGCTAGAGACCTAGCGGGATACTACGAGCAGTACTTC.